A single sample is the source of the 24 T cell receptor beta chains below, sequenced in a study of blood T cell repertoires in COVID-19. Here immunoSEQ multiplex PCR was the method, and the copy in TCRdb shows in-frame clones only, minus some. In the table there are more than 150,000 clones, under 90% of which are singletons. What was sequenced was peripheral blood. Every receptor here comes from a human donor in a cohort sampled during active COVID-19.

The genes are TRBV5-6 and TRBJ2-7, with 11 bases aligning to TRBD2. V lost 3 bases and J lost 4; bases outside the gene matches: 12. CDR3 size: 17 residues. Germline values: CDR1 SGHDT, CDR2 YYEEEE. CDR3 sequence reads: CASSSLGLAGLNYEQYF. In nucleotides, the CDR3 is TGTGCCAGCAGCTCCCTCGGACTAGCGGGCCTCAATTACGAGCAGTACTTC.

This clone turned up a few times. The genes are TRBV19 and TRBJ2-7, with D maybe TRBD1 (6 bases). With 1 base removed from V and 5 bases from J, the gap between germline ends came to 15 bases. CDR1 and CDR2 (germline): LNHDA, SQIVND (reference sequence). The CDR3 runs 15 residues. This CDR3 is CASSIAGGALNEQYF. The CDR3 DNA is TGTGCCAGTAGTATAGCTGGGGGCGCGTTGAACGAGCAGTACTTC.

The chain combines TRBV20-1 with TRBJ2-3; 14 nucleotides agree with TRBD2. CDR3 length equals 17 residues. J gave up 1 base and V 3 bases, and 6 bases lay outside the gene matches. In germline, CDR1 is DFQATT, CDR2 SNEGSKA (reference sequence). CDR3 in DNA: TGCAGTGCTAGTCGACTAGCGGGGGGGCGGGGCACAGATACGCAGTATTTT. It encodes CSASRLAGGRGTDTQYF.

The sample holds one count of this clone. The chain couples TRBV14 to TRBJ2-7; perhaps TRBD1 as D (5 bases). The CDR3 loop spans 15 amino acids. CDR1 and CDR2 from the germline V gene are SGHDN and FVKESK. V lost 1 base, J lost 2 bases, and 12 bases lay in between. The CDR3 DNA sequence: TGTGCCAGCAGCCAAGCCCACGGCAGGGCCTACGAGCAGTACTTC. It yields the protein CASSQAHGRAYEQYF.

V usage is TRBV7-9 and J usage is TRBJ2-7; D perhaps matches TRBD2 (7 bases). Trimming took 0 bases from V and 5 from J, leaving 14 bases between them. This CDR3 has 15 amino acids. Germline V gene sequence: CDR1 SEHNR, CDR2 FQNEAQ (reference sequence). The CDR3 DNA reads TGTGCCAGCAGCTTAGCGGTGGGGGGGCCTGACGAGCAGTACTTC. This translates into CASSLAVGGPDEQYF.

This clone was found a few times. V is TRBV18 and J is TRBJ1-1; 7 nucleotides line up with TRBD1. The CDR3 extends over 17 amino acids. The junction had 9 bases not matched to a gene; V was cut back by 2 bases and J by 0 bases. Germline CDR1 KGHSH, CDR2 LQKENI. The CDR3 spells CASSPNRGDLMNTEAFF. For the CDR3, the DNA is TGTGCCAGCTCACCAAACAGGGGCGACCTGATGAACACTGAAGCTTTCTTT.

This clone appeared a few times. The rearrangement links TRBV7-6 to TRBJ2-7; D is possibly TRBD1 (7 bases). CDR1 SGHVS and CDR2 FNYEAQ come from the germline V gene. The CDR3 totals 15 residues. The V and J ends lost 1 base and 1 base respectively, with 11 bases between them. The CDR3 sequence: CASSLGAGGSYEQYF. The CDR3 bases are TGTGCCAGCAGCTTAGGGGCAGGGGGGTCCTACGAGCAGTACTTC. Variable domain in full (rest from reference TRBV7-6 and TRBJ2-7): GAGVSQSPRYKVTKRGQDVALRCDPISGHVSLYWYRQALGQGPEFLTYFNYEAQQDKSGLPNDRFSAERPEGSISTLTIQRTEQRDSAMYRCASSLGAGGSYEQYFGPGTRLTVT.

The chain couples TRBV19 to TRBJ2-2; 7 bases align to TRBD1. From germline, CDR1 is LNHDA and CDR2 SQIVND (reference sequence). This CDR3 spans 17 amino acids. Germline trimming cut 5 bases from V and 2 bases from J; bases unmatched to any gene: 11. The CDR3 region has the DNA TGTGCCAGTAGTTCAACATCGACAGGGATAAACACCGGGGAGCTGTTTTTT. It is translated as CASSSTSTGINTGELFF.

The chain recombines TRBV7-2 with TRBJ1-5; D gene unclear. CDR1 and CDR2 (germline): SGHTA, FQGNSA. Trimming cost V 0 bases and J 4 bases, with 10 bases left between them. This CDR3 is 15 amino acids long. In DNA, the CDR3 is TGTGCCAGCAGCTTAGCTTGGGCAATGAATCAGCCCCAGCATTTT. Translated, it gives CASSLAWAMNQPQHF. The whole variable domain, filled in from reference TRBV7-2 and TRBJ1-5, reads GAGVSQSPSNKVTEKGKDVELRCDPISGHTALYWYRQSLGQGLEFLIYFQGNSAPDKSGLPSDRFSAERTGGSVSTLTIQRTQQEDSAVYLCASSLAWAMNQPQHFGDGTRLSIL.

Details on this clone: One junction end disagrees with the germline gene, perhaps due to a read error. The genes are TRBV7-9 and TRBJ2-7; the D gene is possibly TRBD2 (5 bases). The CDR3 runs to 14 residues. Germline V lookup: CDR1 SEHNR, CDR2 FQNEAQ (reference sequence). CDR3 DNA sequence: TGTGCCAGCAAAGATGGAAGCGGTTCCTACGATCAGTACTTC. Protein: CASKDGSGSYDQYF.

This clone has more than one count but fewer than ten. This chain uses TRBV5-1 with TRBJ1-1, with 9 bases aligning to TRBD1. This CDR3 contains 15 residues. V shed 7 bases and J 6 bases; nucleotides not matched to a gene: 13. Germline V gene data show CDR1 as SGHRS and CDR2 as YFSETQ. Here the CDR3 reads CASLDPDRGFPEAFF. The DNA of the CDR3 is TGCGCCAGCCTGGACCCCGACAGGGGGTTTCCTGAAGCTTTCTTT.

V is TRBV6-6 and J is TRBJ2-6; the D gene is possibly TRBD1 (6 bases). This CDR3 is built from 18 residues. V lost 5 bases to trimming and J lost 0 bases, with 17 bases between them. Germline loops: CDR1 MNHNY, CDR2 SVGAGI (reference sequence). The DNA for the CDR3 is TGTGCCAGCAGTCAATACACAGGGTTCGGCTCTGGGGCCAACGTCCTGACTTTC. Translated, it gives CASSQYTGFGSGANVLTF.

The gene calls are TRBV6-1 and TRBJ1-2; no definite D call. The CDR3 covers 18 residues. Per germline, CDR1 MNHNS and CDR2 SASEGT. V lost 0 bases, J lost 2 bases, and 19 bases lay in between. CDR3 sequence reads: CASSEARAGEAGNYGYTF. CDR3 DNA: TGTGCCAGCAGTGAAGCGAGGGCAGGTGAGGCGGGGAACTATGGCTACACCTTC.

The genes are TRBV6-5 and TRBJ1-2, with 7 bases that match TRBD1. Per germline, CDR1 MNHEY and CDR2 SVGAGI. The ends lost 6 bases at V and 4 bases at J; junction bases unmatched: 5. The CDR3 spans 13 residues. The CDR3 reads CASRMDRRYGYTF. The CDR3 DNA follows: TGTGCCAGCAGGATGGACAGGCGCTATGGCTACACCTTC.

The chain uses TRBV3-1 (or the pseudogene TRBV3-2) and TRBJ2-7; a possible D gene is TRBD2 (6 bases). This CDR3 region has 12 residues. Trimming stripped 4 bases from V and 3 bases from J, with 7 bases between. CDR1 and CDR2 from the germline V gene are LGHDT and YNNKEL (reference sequence). CDR3 DNA: TGTGCCAGCAGCCCGGGACTCTACGAGCAGTACTTC. Translating gives CASSPGLYEQYF.

The chain uses TRBV5-6 and TRBJ2-3; 11 nucleotides match TRBD2. The CDR3 consists of 16 residues. Germline CDR1 SGHDT, CDR2 YYEEEE. V lost 2 bases and J lost 3; bases outside the gene matches: 5. The CDR3 DNA reads as TGTGCCAGCAGCTTCCCTAGCGGGGGGACAACAGATACGCAGTATTTT. Protein: CASSFPSGGTTDTQYF. Complete variable domain (other parts from reference TRBV5-6 and TRBJ2-3): DAGVTQSPTHLIKTRGQQVTLRCSPKSGHDTVSWYQQALGQGPQFIFQYYEEEERQRGNFPDRFSGHQFPNYSSELNVNALLLGDSALYLCASSFPSGGTTDTQYFGPGTRLTVL.

This sequence joins TRBV24-1 and TRBJ1-1; D perhaps matches TRBD1 (6 bases). Germline lookup yields CDR1 KGHDR and CDR2 SFDVKD. This CDR3 is built from 12 residues. V gave up 2 bases and J gave up 8 bases, with 8 bases separating them. CDR3 sequence: CATSDWQGEAFF. The DNA of the CDR3 is TGTGCCACCAGTGATTGGCAGGGGGAAGCTTTCTTT.

The J gene is TRBJ1-2, the V gene TRBV12-5, with TRBD1 as a possible D gene (5 bases). Germline assignment: CDR1 LGHNT and CDR2 FRNRAP. V was pared by 1 base and J by 2 bases, with 17 bases between. The CDR3 is 17 residues long. The CDR3 coding sequence is TGTGCTAGTGGTTTGGACTCGACCTGGACACCGAACTATGGCTACACCTTC. This codes for CASGLDSTWTPNYGYTF.

The chain recombines TRBV5-4 with TRBJ1-4, with TRBD1 as a possible D gene (5 bases). The germline V gene has CDR1 SGHNT and CDR2 YYREEE (reference sequence). The CDR3 sequence is 14 residues long. Trimming removed 4 bases from V and 5 bases from J, with 12 bases in between. The chain's CDR3 is CASSLQGWNEKLFF. The CDR3 DNA is TGTGCCAGCAGCCTTCAGGGCTGGAATGAAAAACTGTTTTTT.

This rearrangement joins TRBV3-1 (or the pseudogene TRBV3-2) to TRBJ2-1, with 11 bases identical to TRBD2. The V segment lost 1 base and the J segment 7 bases; nucleotides outside the gene matches: 6. This CDR3 is 16 amino acids long. Germline V gene lookup returns CDR1 LGHDT and CDR2 YNNKEL (reference sequence). The CDR3 coding sequence is TGTGCCAGCAGCCAAGTGGCTAGCGGGGGGTTAAATGAGCAGTTCTTC. This gives the protein CASSQVASGGLNEQFF.

This chain links TRBV2 with TRBJ1-1; weak D call: TRBD1 (6 bases). Per the germline V gene, CDR1 is SNHLY and CDR2 is FYNNEI. The CDR3 is made up of 15 amino acids. V lost 5 bases to trimming and J lost 0 bases, with 13 bases between them. The CDR3 sequence: CASSQGKGMNTEAFF. In DNA, the CDR3 is TGTGCCAGCAGTCAGGGGAAGGGGATGAACACTGAAGCTTTCTTT.

A few counts support this clone. The rearrangement links TRBV19 to TRBJ2-1; maybe TRBD2 (6 bases). Germline V gene data show CDR1 as LNHDA and CDR2 as SQIVND (reference sequence). The CDR3 loop spans 16 amino acids. V lost 5 bases to trimming and J lost 4 bases, with 18 bases between them. The CDR3 here is CASSHGRGIPYNEQFF. CDR3 DNA: TGTGCCAGTAGTCACGGGAGAGGGATTCCTTACAATGAGCAGTTCTTC.

The chain links TRBV6-5 to TRBJ1-1; no definite D call. With 2 bases removed from V and 1 base from J, the gap between germline ends came to 8 bases. CDR1 and CDR2 from the germline V gene are MNHEY and SVGAGI. This CDR3 contains 14 residues. CDR3 DNA: TGTGCCAGCAGTTACGCCAGGCGGAACACTGAAGCTTTCTTT. It is translated as CASSYARRNTEAFF.

The V call is TRBV6-5, the J call TRBJ2-3; tentative D call: TRBD1 (5 bases). The CDR3 consists of 16 residues. Germline loops: CDR1 MNHEY, CDR2 SVGAGI. The V and J ends lost 0 bases and 2 bases respectively, with 12 bases between them. The CDR3 protein is CASSYSLGRATDTQYF. The CDR3 bases are TGTGCCAGCAGTTACTCGCTGGGCAGGGCCACAGATACGCAGTATTTT.